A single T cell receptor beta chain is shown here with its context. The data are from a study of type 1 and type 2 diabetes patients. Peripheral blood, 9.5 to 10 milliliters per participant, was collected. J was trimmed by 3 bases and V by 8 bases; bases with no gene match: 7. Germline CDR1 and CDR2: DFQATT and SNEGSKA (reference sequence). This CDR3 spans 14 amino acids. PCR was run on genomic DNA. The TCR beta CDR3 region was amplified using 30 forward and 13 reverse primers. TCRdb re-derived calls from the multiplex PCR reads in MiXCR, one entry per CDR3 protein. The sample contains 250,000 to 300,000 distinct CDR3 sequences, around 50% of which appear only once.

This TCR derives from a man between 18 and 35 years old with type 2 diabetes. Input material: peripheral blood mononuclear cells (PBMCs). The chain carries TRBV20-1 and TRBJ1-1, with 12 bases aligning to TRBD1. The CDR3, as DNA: TGCAGTATACCGGGACAGGGGGCATACACTGAAGCTTTCTTT. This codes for CSIPGQGAYTEAFF.